This entry describes one T cell receptor beta chain. Its antigen remains unidentified. The data were obtained in a study of T-cell memory formation after mild COVID-19. Turning to the study itself: Across donors, TCR clusters were largely donor specific. Findings of the study overall: Pre-infection memory contained some responding clones, which suggested that cross-reactive memory had joined. Clones shrinking from day 15 to 85 showed even CD4/CD8 mixes; later expanders tilted CD4+.

CDR1 is DFQATT and CDR2 is SNEGSKA in the germline V gene (reference sequence). The CDR3 sequence is 12 residues long. The V end was cut by 5 bases, the J end by 4 bases, with 11 bases between. TCRdb redid the calling of the 5' RACE reads with MiXCR, one entry per CDR3 protein. The profile covers about 620,000 distinct CDR3 sequences, with roughly 18% appearing a single time and around 12% taken by the ten largest. The J gene is TRBJ1-2, the V gene TRBV20-1; D is unclear. This clonotype was obtained from an adult woman who had mild COVID-19 (a few samples of this study predate the infection). Cell type and time point are not known. Material for sequencing was PBMCs or a T cell subset sorted from them (not recorded which). CDR3 bases: TGCAGTGCTGCTTGGCAGTCCTATGGCTACACCTTC. It specifies CSAAWQSYGYTF.